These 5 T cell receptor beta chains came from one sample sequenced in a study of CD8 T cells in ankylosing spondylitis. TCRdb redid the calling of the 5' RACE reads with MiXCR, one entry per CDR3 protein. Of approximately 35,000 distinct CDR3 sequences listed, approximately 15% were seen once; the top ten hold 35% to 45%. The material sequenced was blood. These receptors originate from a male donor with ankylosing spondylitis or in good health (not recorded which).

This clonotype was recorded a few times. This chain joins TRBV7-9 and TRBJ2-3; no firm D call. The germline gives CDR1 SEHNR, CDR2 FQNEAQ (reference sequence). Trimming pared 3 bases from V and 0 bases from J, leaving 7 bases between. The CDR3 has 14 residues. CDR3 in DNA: TGTGCCAGCAGCTTCTATACTAGCACAGATACGCAGTATTTT. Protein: CASSFYTSTDTQYF.

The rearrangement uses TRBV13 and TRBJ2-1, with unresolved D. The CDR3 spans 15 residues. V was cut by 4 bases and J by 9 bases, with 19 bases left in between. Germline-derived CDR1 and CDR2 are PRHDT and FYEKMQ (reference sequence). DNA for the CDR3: TGTGCCAGCAGCTCCCAAGGTCCCTCTGTTAGTGAGCAGTTCTTC. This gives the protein CASSSQGPSVSEQFF.

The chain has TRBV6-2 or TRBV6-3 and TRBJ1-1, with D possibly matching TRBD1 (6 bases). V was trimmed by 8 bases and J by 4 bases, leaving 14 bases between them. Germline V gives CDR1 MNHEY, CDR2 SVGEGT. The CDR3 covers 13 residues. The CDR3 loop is CASGWGQVTEAFF. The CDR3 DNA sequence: TGTGCCAGCGGATGGGGGCAAGTCACTGAAGCTTTCTTT.

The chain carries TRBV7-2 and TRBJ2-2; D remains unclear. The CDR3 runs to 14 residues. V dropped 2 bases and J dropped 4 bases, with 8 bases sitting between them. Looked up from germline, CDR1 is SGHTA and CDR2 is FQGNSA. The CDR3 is CASSLPVLTGELFF. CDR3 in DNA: TGTGCCAGCAGCTTACCGGTTCTCACCGGGGAGCTGTTTTTT. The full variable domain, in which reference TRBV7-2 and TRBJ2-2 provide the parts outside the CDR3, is GAGVSQSPSNKVTEKGKDVELRCDPISGHTALYWYRQSLGQGLEFLIYFQGNSAPDKSGLPSDRFSAERTGGSVSTLTIQRTQQEDSAVYLCASSLPVLTGELFFGEGSRLTVL.

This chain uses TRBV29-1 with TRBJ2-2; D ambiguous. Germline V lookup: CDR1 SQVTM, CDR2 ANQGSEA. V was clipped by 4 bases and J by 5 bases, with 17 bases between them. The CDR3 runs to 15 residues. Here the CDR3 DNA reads TGCAGCGTTGGTTGGGCAGGCGGTGGTACCGGGGAGCTGTTTTTT. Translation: CSVGWAGGGTGELFF.